This entry is about one T cell receptor beta chain. This receptor's antigen is unknown. Within one base of it there is no much larger clone, and no base qualities were kept. These data belong to a study of shared clonotypes between healthy human individuals (dated by TCRdb to about 2020). Background on the whole study: A few men and a couple of women, aged 18 to 49 years, made up the cohort. For each donor, three plates each were used for CD4 naive and CD4 memory, two plates were used for CD8 naive, and one plate was used for CD8 memory. To estimate repertoire size and how much clonotypes are shared between individuals, the study performed deep sequencing of blood TCR repertoires from a few healthy adults. To increase sequencing depth and limit assay-specific biases, TCR repertoire library preparation and sequencing were carried out by different laboratories using diverse techniques. Each donor's leukapheresis produced roughly between roughly 0.9 and 9 billion PBMCs.

Donors were healthy HIV-negative adults with no recently reported acute infections or vaccinations. All donors were Caucasian adults living in Nashville, Tennessee, USA. CD8 memory samples were composed of magnetically selected CD45RO+ cells combined with CCR7-negative CD45RA+ effector memory (TemRA) cells. After blood collection by leukapheresis, PBMCs were isolated using Ficoll-Histopaque density gradient centrifugation and then cryopreserved in the vapor phase of liquid nitrogen. Analytical flow cytometry was used to check the purity and quantity of each magnetically sorted T cell population. From each sorted fraction, genomic DNA was isolated and quantified by UV absorbance on a Nanodrop 2000c. For this chain, trimming is 5 bases at the V end and 5 bases at the J end, and the number of junction bases without a gene match is 20. CDR1 and CDR2, per the germline V gene, are MDHEN and SYDVKM. The CDR3 numbers 18 residues from cysteine through phenylalanine. The kept DNA is CDR3 alone, 54 bases in frame from the first base.

Broader findings and caveats from the paper: Based on pairwise subsampling, the degree of clonotype sharing among donors was expected to be affected by sequencing depth. Sharing across a few donors was observed for approximately 5% of naive CD4, under 4% of naive CD8, 2% to 2.5% of memory CD4, and around 0.4% of memory CD8 clonotypes. Higher generation probabilities were observed for clonotypes shared by all four sorted-subset donors than for non-shared clonotypes. Larger estimated clonotype richness was generally found for naive subsets than for memory subsets. Rarefaction of sorted-subset datasets indicated incomplete sequencing despite the large sequencing depth. Sampling was restricted to blood, and TCR repertoires in tissue are likely to differ from TCR repertoires in blood. Because the study included a small number of donors, the genetic and exposure-history diversity represented was limited.

Using the deep immunoSEQ assay, multiplex PCR amplified TCR CDR3 regions from genomic DNA. Extracted genomic DNA from each cell subset was spread evenly across all wells of several immunoSEQ 96-well plates, with each plate serving as a replicate. For sorted subsets, each replicate PCR was loaded with 200 to 250 ng genomic DNA, equivalent to 32,000 or so T cell genomes. The purified libraries were quantified using a Qubit 3.0 fluorometer, sized with a Bioanalyzer 2100, and then quantified again using the KAPA Library Quantification kit. Every immunoSEQ 96-well plate was sequenced on a separate single-read 150-cycle Illumina NextSeq 550 flow cell. Concerning the study's data processing: The immunoSEQ output contained only junctional sequences without quality scores, so filtering could not match that applied to full-length reads. To assign V/J genes and CDR3, sequences were annotated using PyIR, a Python wrapper for IgBLAST v1.9, with IMGT germline references. Reads with weak V/J assignments (E-value above 1e-6), missing CDR3, stop codons, out-of-frame junctions, or ambiguous translated residues were removed. V3J clonotypes were defined as sequences sharing the same inferred V gene, J gene, and CDR3 amino acid sequence. The percentage overlap between two repertoires was calculated by dividing the number of shared unique clonotypes by the size of the smaller repertoire. Three approaches were used to assess repertoire richness: RTK rarefaction, the Chao1 estimator, and Recon v2.1 estimates of unobserved clonotypes. OLGA was used to compute generation probabilities for all TCRbeta clonotypes that the gDNA method yielded from a handful of donors. Drawn from immuneACCESS, this table holds only the in-frame rearrangements with V and J called that TCRdb kept. Clones are partly lost; checked studies trace under half to an unresolved V gene and leave the rest unexplained. The DNA gave D and trimming, while V, J and clone size come from that table. The sample records more than 550,000 clones, 80% to 95% of which are singletons. 34% of the sample rests with the top ten.

Input material: memory CD8+ T cells from PBMCs. This specimen's cell subset or site label, per the study, means: CD45RO+ cells pooled with CCR7-negative TemRA cells. The TCR comes from a young man in good health. Some clones in this sample may be carry-over from other donors' samples. Here the chain combines TRBV28 and TRBJ1-2, with 7 bases in between that match TRBD1. CDR3 reads: CASSIGVGDRALNYGYTF. In nucleotide form, the sequence is TGTGCCAGCAGTATAGGGGTTGGAGACAGGGCCCTTAATTATGGCTACACCTTC.